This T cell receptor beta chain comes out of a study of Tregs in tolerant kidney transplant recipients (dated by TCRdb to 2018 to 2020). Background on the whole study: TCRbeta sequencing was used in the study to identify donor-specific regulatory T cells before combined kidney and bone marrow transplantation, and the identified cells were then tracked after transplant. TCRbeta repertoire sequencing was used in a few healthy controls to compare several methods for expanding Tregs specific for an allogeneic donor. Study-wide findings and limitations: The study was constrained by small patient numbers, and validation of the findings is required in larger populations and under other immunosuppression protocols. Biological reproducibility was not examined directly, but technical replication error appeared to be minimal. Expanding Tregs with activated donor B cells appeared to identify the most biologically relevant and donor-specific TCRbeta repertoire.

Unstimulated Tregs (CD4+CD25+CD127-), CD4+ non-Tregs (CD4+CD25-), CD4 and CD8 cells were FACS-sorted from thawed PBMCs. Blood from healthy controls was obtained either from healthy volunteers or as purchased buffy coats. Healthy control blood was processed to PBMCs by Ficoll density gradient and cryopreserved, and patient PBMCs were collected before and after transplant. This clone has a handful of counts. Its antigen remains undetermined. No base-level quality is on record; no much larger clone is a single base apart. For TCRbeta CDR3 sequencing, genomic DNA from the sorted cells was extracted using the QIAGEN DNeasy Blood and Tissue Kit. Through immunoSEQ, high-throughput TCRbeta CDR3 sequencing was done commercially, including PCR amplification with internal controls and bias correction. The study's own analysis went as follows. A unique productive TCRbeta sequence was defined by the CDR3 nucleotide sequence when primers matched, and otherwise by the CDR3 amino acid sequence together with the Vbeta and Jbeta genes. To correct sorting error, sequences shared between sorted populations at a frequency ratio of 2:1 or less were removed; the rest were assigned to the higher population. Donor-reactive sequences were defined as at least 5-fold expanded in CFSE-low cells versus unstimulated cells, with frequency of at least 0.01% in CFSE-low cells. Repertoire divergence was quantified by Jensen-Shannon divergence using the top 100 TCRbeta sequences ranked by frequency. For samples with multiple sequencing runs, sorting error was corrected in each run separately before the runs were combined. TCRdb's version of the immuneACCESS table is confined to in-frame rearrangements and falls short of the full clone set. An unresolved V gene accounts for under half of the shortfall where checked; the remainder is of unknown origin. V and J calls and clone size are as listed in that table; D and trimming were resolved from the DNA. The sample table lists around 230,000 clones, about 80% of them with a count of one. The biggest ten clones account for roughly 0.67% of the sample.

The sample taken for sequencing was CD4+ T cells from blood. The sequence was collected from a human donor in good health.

Here is the DNA: TGTGCCAACGGACAGGGTATGAACACCGGGGAGCTGTTTTTT. This sequence encodes CANGQGMNTGELFF. Recombination connected TRBV7-9 to TRBJ2-2, with TRBD1 matching 8 junction bases. The germline V gene (reference sequence) provides CDR1 SEHNR and CDR2 FQNEAQ. Its CDR3 holds 14 amino acids, cysteine through phenylalanine. CDR3 DNA only is kept here, 42 bases in frame from base 1. V trim: 10 bases; J trim: 1 base; unmatched bases: 5.